The following is a T cell receptor (beta chain) sequence with its context. Its antigen remains undetermined. Base qualities are missing; no much larger clone stands one base away. The collaborating institutions used their own protocols to collect whole blood in K2EDTA tubes. Collaborator samples were shipped for TCRbeta analysis as frozen whole blood, isolated PBMCs, or DNA extracted from either sample type. This entry is derived from a study of blood T cell repertoires in COVID-19 (TCRdb year 2020). Background on the whole study: Samples from collaborators originated in the United States, Italy and Spain and spanned both the acute and convalescent phases of COVID-19. The material from the prospective study consisted of cDNA or gDNA derived from T cells, B-cell-depleted T cells, or PBMCs. Deeply sampled blood TCRbeta repertoires from subjects exposed to, actively infected with, or recovered from COVID-19 were included in the dataset. A freely available public database, intended as a resource for researchers studying the immune response to SARS-CoV-2, is where the repertoires were released. Samples were obtained from the ongoing ImmuneRACE study (first 160 participants) and from about 1,300 subjects provided by 6 global collaborators. Nearly every sample came with metadata listing a de-identified subject ID, COVID-19 status, age in years and sex. Where available, HLA class I and class II types were obtained from metadata supplied by the sample provider rather than from assay-based typing. What the research found in general, with its limitations: How much clinical and demographic metadata was included differed by source and by participant, and the metadata was provided uncurated.

TCRbeta CDR3 regions were amplified from genomic DNA using the immunoSEQ Assay, a bias-controlled multiplex PCR. Per the source publication's procedure: Within the assay, amplification of reference gene primers was used to estimate how many nucleated cells each sample contained. Sequence reads were collapsed and filtered to measure the absolute abundance of every unique TCRbeta CDR3 rearrangement. Productive Simpson clonality was computed per sample as the square root of Simpson's diversity index over productive rearrangements. Here the immuneACCESS table is served through TCRdb, limited to in-frame sequences with V and J called. Missing clones are a known gap in these copies; in checked studies unresolved V genes cover under half, and the rest lacks a known reason. V, J and clone size are taken as reported in that table, and D and trimming were inferred from the DNA itself. Across this sample there are about 360,000 clones, with 85% to 90% seen only once. The leading ten clones occupy 3% of the sample.

The sequenced sample consisted of peripheral blood. This receptor was taken from a human donor in a cohort sampled during active COVID-19.

The CDR3 has the sequence CASSAPGITYEQYF. The bases are TGCGCCAGCAGCGCCCCGGGGATTACCTACGAGCAGTACTTC. The sequence joins TRBV5-1 to TRBJ2-7; the D region possibly corresponds to TRBD2 (5 bases align). CDR1 SGHRS and CDR2 YFSETQ were looked up in the germline V gene. There are 14 amino acids in the CDR3, from cysteine to phenylalanine inclusive. Only the CDR3 DNA is retained, 42 bases long and in frame from the first base. A distance of 13 bases separates the germline ends of V and J, which lose 4 bases and 2 bases respectively.